These 18 T cell receptor beta chains were sequenced from one sample in a study of ipilimumab plus nivolumab after autologous stem cell transplantation. TCRdb's copy holds only in-frame clones and misses some; the assay was immunoSEQ multiplex PCR. Of just over 40,000 clones listed, 80% to 95% are singletons. Material: PBMCs, obtained in a trial of ipilimumab plus nivolumab as post-transplant consolidation. The origin of the receptors is a male donor with multiple myeloma.

V gene TRBV7-9 combines with J gene TRBJ2-1; TRBD1 is a possible D gene (5 bases). Germline V gene data show CDR1 as SEHNR and CDR2 as FQNEAQ (reference sequence). The V gene lost 3 bases and the J gene lost 7 bases, with 13 bases spanning the gap. The CDR3 is 14 amino acids. CDR3: CASSFWVAGNEQFF. The CDR3, as DNA: TGTGCCAGCAGCTTTTGGGTCGCAGGGAATGAGCAGTTCTTC.

This clone occurred a few times. CDR3 loop: CASSLSGRNYYGYTF. The CDR3 nucleotides are TGTGCCAGCAGCTTAAGTGGACGAAACTACTATGGCTACACCTTC. J is TRBJ1-2 and V is TRBV7-9, with D unresolved. The V gene's germline CDR1 is SEHNR and CDR2 FQNEAQ (reference sequence). V lost 2 bases and J lost 3, with 13 bases in between. The CDR3 runs to 15 residues.

The V call is TRBV6-5, the J call TRBJ2-3; D not certain. The CDR3 is 13 amino acids. Trimming pared 6 bases from V and 1 base from J, leaving 8 bases between. Per germline, CDR1 MNHEY and CDR2 SVGAGI. CDR3 loop: CASSRRGTDTQYF. CDR3 DNA sequence: TGTGCCAGCAGCCGCCGGGGCACAGATACGCAGTATTTT.

This clone was recorded only once. The chain carries TRBV7-2 and TRBJ1-6; D is ambiguous. Germline loops: CDR1 SGHTA, CDR2 FQGNSA. The CDR3 loop spans 15 amino acids. Trimming removed 6 bases from V and 4 bases from J, with 13 bases in between. CDR3 amino acids: CASSRLGFYNSPLHF. In DNA, the CDR3 is TGTGCCAGCAGTAGGTTGGGATTTTATAATTCACCCCTCCACTTT.

The V gene is TRBV5-1, the J gene TRBJ1-4, with D possibly matching TRBD1 (5 bases). The CDR3 is 14 residues long. Germline V gene lookup returns CDR1 SGHRS and CDR2 YFSETQ. Trimming stripped 3 bases from V and 2 bases from J, with 8 bases between. The CDR3 reads CASSSQGTNEKLFF. The CDR3 DNA sequence: TGCGCCAGCAGCTCGCAGGGCACTAATGAAAAACTGTTTTTT.

The chain uses TRBV7-7 and TRBJ2-2; 8 nucleotides line up with TRBD1. This CDR3 has 15 amino acids. CDR1 is SSHAT, CDR2 FNYEAQ, per germline (reference sequence). The CDR3 DNA is TGTGCTAGCCGGTCCGGGACAGGCAACACCGGGGAGCTGTTTTTT. It codes for CASRSGTGNTGELFF.

V gene TRBV9 combines with J gene TRBJ2-1, with 9 bases matching TRBD2. The germline V gene has CDR1 SGDLS and CDR2 YYNGEE. The CDR3 contains 19 residues. V lost 3 bases and J lost 0; bases outside the gene matches: 13. The CDR3 is CASSGGSGGRAPSYNEQFF. In DNA form, the CDR3 reads TGTGCCAGCAGCGGGGGCTCGGGCGGGAGGGCCCCCTCCTACAATGAGCAGTTCTTC. Full variable domain (missing parts from reference TRBV9 and TRBJ2-1): DSGVTQTPKHLITATGQRVTLRCSPRSGDLSVYWYQQSLDQGLQFLIQYYNGEERAKGNILERFSAQQFPDLHSELNLSSLELGDSALYFCASSGGSGGRAPSYNEQFFGPGTRLTVL.

This sequence joins TRBV23-1 and TRBJ1-1; D unresolved. TRBV23-1 carries the ORF label, with uncertain function. Trimming shortened V by 6 bases and J by 0 bases, and 8 bases separated the two germline ends. This CDR3 has 13 residues. The CDR3 is CASRSTLNTEAFF. The DNA for the CDR3 is TGCGCCAGCAGATCGACACTGAACACTGAAGCTTTCTTT.

Remarks on this clone: Because the CDR3's place on the DNA is in doubt, the DNA is left out and the CDR3 is given as listed by TCRdb. The chain employs TRBV21-1 and TRBJ2-4; TRBD2 was called by the table and not checked on the DNA. TRBV21-1 represents a pseudogene. The CDR3 has 19 amino acids, counting both end residues. The CDR3 loop is CASSKAREVGYGAKNIQYF.

This rearrangement joins TRBV18 to TRBJ1-5, with 8 bases aligning to TRBD1. The CDR3 is 15 amino acids. V shed 4 bases, J shed 5 bases, and the junction held 7 bases outside the gene matches. Germline V gene data show CDR1 as KGHSH and CDR2 as LQKENI. DNA of the CDR3: TGTGCCAGCTCACTCTCCGGGACAGGCGATCAGCCCCAGCATTTT. Translated, it gives CASSLSGTGDQPQHF.

The J gene is TRBJ2-5, the V gene TRBV7-2; 10 nucleotides align to TRBD2. CDR3 length: 14 residues. Per the germline V gene, CDR1 is SGHTA and CDR2 is FQGNSA. V was clipped by 5 bases and J by 6 bases; unmatched bases: 6. Written as DNA, the CDR3 is TGTGCCAGCAGCGTGCTAGCGGGAGTAAAGACCCAGTACTTC. It is translated as CASSVLAGVKTQYF.

The gene calls are TRBV27 and TRBJ2-2, with TRBD1 matching over 8 bases. This CDR3 region has 15 residues. V was pared by 6 bases and J by 6 bases, with 9 bases of the junction left unmatched. Germline V gene lookup returns CDR1 MNHEY and CDR2 SMNVEV (reference sequence). CDR3 sequence reads: CASRRNAGGAGELFF. CDR3 sequence (DNA): TGTGCCAGCAGACGAAACGCAGGGGGCGCCGGGGAGCTGTTTTTT.

The J gene is TRBJ2-7, the V gene TRBV27; a weak D match, TRBD2 (5 bases). The CDR3 sequence is 14 residues long. Trimming pared 3 bases from V and 3 bases from J, leaving 12 bases between. The germline V gene has CDR1 MNHEY and CDR2 SMNVEV (reference sequence). The chain's CDR3 is CASSFWRNSYEQYF. In DNA, the CDR3 is TGTGCCAGCAGTTTTTGGAGGAACAGCTACGAGCAGTACTTC.

The rearrangement joins TRBV15 to TRBJ1-2; TRBD1 matches at 9 bases. The V gene's germline CDR1 is LNHNV and CDR2 YYDKDF (reference sequence). This CDR3 contains 14 residues. The V gene end was trimmed by 6 bases and the J gene end by 3 bases; junction bases not matched to a gene: 5. CDR3 sequence reads: CATRDRGPHYGYTF. The CDR3 DNA is TGTGCCACCAGGGACAGGGGACCGCACTATGGCTACACCTTC.

This chain connects TRBV7-9 to TRBJ2-5, with D possibly being TRBD1 (6 bases). Trimming cost V 0 bases and J 1 base, with 9 bases left between them. This CDR3 region has 15 residues. Germline CDR1 is SEHNR and CDR2 is FQNEAQ (reference sequence). DNA for the CDR3: TGTGCCAGCAGCTTAGCCGCAGGGGTCCAAGAGACCCAGTACTTC. It codes for CASSLAAGVQETQYF.

CDR3 nucleotides: TGCAGCGTTGAGCACCCCACAGATACGCAGTATTTT. Its protein product is CSVEHPTDTQYF. V and J are TRBV29-1 and TRBJ2-3, with unresolved D. The germline V and J ends were trimmed by 3 bases and 2 bases, with 6 bases remaining between them. CDR3 length: 12 residues. CDR1 and CDR2 from the germline V gene are SQVTM and ANQGSEA.

The gene calls are TRBV18 and TRBJ2-7; 12 positions agree with TRBD1. The CDR3 has 15 residues. V was clipped by 3 bases and J by 0 bases; unmatched bases: 0. In germline, CDR1 is KGHSH, CDR2 LQKENI. The CDR3 nucleotides read TGTGCCAGCTCACCGGGACAGGGGGCCTCCTACGAGCAGTACTTC. Its protein product is CASSPGQGASYEQYF. Variable domain in full (rest from reference TRBV18 and TRBJ2-7): NAGVMQNPRHLVRRRGQEARLRCSPMKGHSHVYWYRQLPEEGLKFMVYLQKENIIDESGMPKERFSAEFPKEGPSILRIQQVVRGDSAAYFCASSPGQGASYEQYFGPGTRLTVT.

The rearrangement links TRBV9 to TRBJ2-3, with D perhaps assigned TRBD1 or TRBD2 (5 bases each). CDR3 size: 16 residues. Deletions cut 0 bases from V and 1 base from J, with 12 bases between. CDR1 is SGDLS, CDR2 YYNGEE, per germline. In nucleotides, the CDR3 is TGTGCCAGCAGCGTAGAGGGGCGGCGGGGCACAGATACGCAGTATTTT. This translates into CASSVEGRRGTDTQYF.